This is a list of T cell receptor beta chains from one sample in a study of blood T cell repertoires in COVID-19. Clones were read by immunoSEQ multiplex PCR, and TCRdb kept only the in-frame ones, dropping some. The sample lists 150,000 to 180,000 clones, 70% to 85% seen once, with 0.63% in the top ten. Material: peripheral blood. These receptors were collected from a man aged 55 to 70 with COVID-19, enrolled during active disease. CDR3s leave out the opening cysteine and the closing phenylalanine or tryptophan.

V,CDR3
TRBV6-6,ASSYSGGGYT
TRBV28,ASSPLAGVNEQF
TRBV4-3,ASSQTQGAFYGYT
TRBV7-9,ASSQMTGDTEAF
TRBV28,ASSPGGLADAYEQY
TRBV11-2,ASSLEYMRGATEEHGYT
TRBV7-8,ASSPGIYEQY
TRBV27,ASSARTGGYLYGYT
TRBV7-2,ASSFAQGEVSEAF
TRBV9,ASSVAAGTQTGELF
TRBV7-9,ASSTDRTTNEKLF
TRBV5-1,ASSPGVVVAKNIQY
TRBV11-2,ASSLAGDGTDTQY
TRBV3-1/TRBV3-2,ASSQALGSNQPQH
TRBV12-3/TRBV12-4,ASSTRGGNEQF
TRBV29-1,SARQARYGYT
TRBV6-2/TRBV6-3,ASSYSGSRGEKLF
TRBV15,ATRETGYTEAF
TRBV6-6,ASQVGVGYEQY
TRBV18,ASSPYGETQY
TRBV7-6,ASSLASGRGSNEQF
TRBV2,ASSEQGLQGYT
TRBV3-1/TRBV3-2,ASSQYLPEGAPSSGNTIY
TRBV18,ASSPPGRISGNTIY
TRBV6-5,ASSYPEVNTEAF
TRBV7-6,ASSFSGASNEQF
TRBV7-2,ASSPNVGGGNQPQH
TRBV5-6,ASRRGLAERGEQY